What follows are 26 T cell receptor beta chains derived from one specimen sequenced in a study of T-cell memory formation after mild COVID-19. MiXCR, applied by TCRdb to the 5' RACE reads, yields one record per CDR3 protein. There are under 300,000 distinct CDR3 sequences in the sample; 8.5% to 9.5% occur only once, and around a fifth lies in the top ten. Sequencing input: PBMCs or a T cell subset sorted from them (not recorded which). All receptors come from a man between 18 and 35 years old who had mild COVID-19 (a few samples of this study predate the infection). Cell type and time point are not known.

The J gene is TRBJ2-3, the V gene TRBV12-3 or TRBV12-4; D remains unclear. The CDR3 is 13 amino acids. Trimming removed 3 bases from V and 7 bases from J, with 11 bases in between. The CDR3 reads CASSFERANTQYF. In DNA form, the CDR3 reads TGTGCCAGCAGTTTCGAAAGGGCAAATACGCAGTATTTT.

This rearrangement joins TRBV7-3 to TRBJ2-1; TRBD2 aligns across 7 bases. V lost 5 bases and J lost 0; bases outside the gene matches: 4. Per germline, CDR1 SGHTA and CDR2 FQGTGA. CDR3 length equals 15 residues. The CDR3 coding sequence is TGTGCCAGCAGCCCCGGGGGGACCTCCTACAATGAGCAGTTCTTC. Translating it yields CASSPGGTSYNEQFF.

The rearrangement links TRBV5-1 to TRBJ2-7, with TRBD2 identical over 9 bases. CDR1 is SGHRS and CDR2 is YFSETQ in the germline V gene. The CDR3 contains 15 residues. Trimming took 3 bases from V and 0 from J; bases not matched to a gene: 4. The CDR3 spells CASSSLAGSSYEQYF. CDR3 sequence (DNA): TGCGCCAGCAGCTCTCTAGCGGGGAGCTCCTACGAGCAGTACTTC.

This clonotype was picked up a small number of times. V gene TRBV7-9 combines with J gene TRBJ2-3, with 9 nucleotides matching TRBD1. The germline gives CDR1 SEHNR, CDR2 FQNEAQ (reference sequence). The CDR3 is 15 residues long. V was pared by 5 bases and J by 6 bases, with 9 bases of the junction left unmatched. The CDR3 DNA is TGTGCCAGCAGCGGGTGGACAGGGGCCCAGGATACGCAGTATTTT. Translating gives CASSGWTGAQDTQYF.

This clonotype has more than one count but fewer than ten. The V and J genes are TRBV5-6 and TRBJ2-7; no reliable D call. The CDR3 loop spans 12 amino acids. The germline gives CDR1 SGHDT, CDR2 YYEEEE. With 1 base removed from V and 1 base from J, the gap between germline ends came to 3 bases. The chain's CDR3 is CASSLLSYEQYV. CDR3 nucleotides: TGTGCCAGCAGCTTGCTGTCCTACGAGCAGTACGTC.

The V call is TRBV7-2, the J call TRBJ2-5; D gene unclear. The CDR3 has 13 residues. Trimming took 4 bases from V and 5 from J, leaving 11 bases between them. Germline CDR1 SGHTA, CDR2 FQGNSA. This CDR3 reads CASSWVGGETQYF. The CDR3 DNA sequence: TGTGCCAGCAGCTGGGTGGGTGGGGAGACCCAGTACTTC.

The V call is TRBV6-2 or TRBV6-3, the J call TRBJ1-1, with D hard to call. V was cut by 6 bases and J by 5 bases, with 7 bases left in between. CDR3 size: 11 residues. CDR1 and CDR2 (germline): MNHEY, SVGEGT. CDR3 in DNA: TGTGCCAGCAGCCTGGAGACTGAAGCTTTCTTT. This translates into CASSLETEAFF.

This clonotype has a handful of counts. The chain links TRBV7-2 to TRBJ2-1; perhaps TRBD2 as D (5 bases). The CDR3 covers 13 residues. Germline V lookup: CDR1 SGHTA, CDR2 FQGNSA. Trimming removed 5 bases at V and 8 bases at J, with 13 bases between. The CDR3 reads CASSRGLLDEQFF. CDR3 coding DNA: TGTGCCAGCAGCCGAGGACTGTTGGATGAGCAGTTCTTC. The variable domain in full, completed from reference TRBV7-2 and TRBJ2-1, reads GAGVSQSPSNKVTEKGKDVELRCDPISGHTALYWYRQSLGQGLEFLIYFQGNSAPDKSGLPSDRFSAERTGGSVSTLTIQRTQQEDSAVYLCASSRGLLDEQFFGPGTRLTVL.

The chain couples TRBV12-3 or TRBV12-4 to TRBJ2-7; TRBD2 might be the D (5 bases). Trimming took off 3 bases at V and 0 bases at J, with 6 bases between the two ends. The CDR3 has 13 residues. CDR3 in amino acids: CASSFGSSYEQYF. CDR3 in DNA: TGTGCCAGCAGTTTTGGGAGCTCCTACGAGCAGTACTTC.

V and J are TRBV7-9 and TRBJ2-1, with a possible D match to TRBD2 (6 bases). The CDR3 extends over 15 amino acids. Trimming pared 1 base from V and 7 bases from J, leaving 14 bases between. Germline CDR1 SEHNR, CDR2 FQNEAQ (reference sequence). In DNA, the CDR3 is TGTGCCAGCAGCTTAGGAGGCGGGGCTCTGAATGAGCAGTTCTTC. Amino acids: CASSLGGGALNEQFF.

The rearrangement joins TRBV20-1 to TRBJ2-5; 9 bases map to TRBD2. CDR3 length equals 12 residues. V lost 4 bases and J lost 4; bases outside the gene matches: 1. The germline gives CDR1 DFQATT, CDR2 SNEGSKA (reference sequence). The CDR3 here is CSAMTSGETQYF. The CDR3 DNA is TGCAGTGCTATGACTAGCGGAGAGACCCAGTACTTC.

A few counts support this clonotype. The V gene is TRBV18, the J gene TRBJ2-7; 7 bases fit TRBD1. The germline gives CDR1 KGHSH, CDR2 LQKENI. Germline trimming cut 6 bases from V and 2 bases from J; bases unmatched to any gene: 4. This CDR3 has 13 amino acids. The CDR3 bases are TGTGCCAGCTCCCTGGGACAGACCTACGAGCAGTACTTC. This codes for CASSLGQTYEQYF.

The chain recombines TRBV18 with TRBJ1-1; D possibly corresponds to TRBD1 (6 bases). V lost 6 bases and J lost 7, with 15 bases in between. CDR1 is KGHSH, CDR2 LQKENI, per germline. This CDR3 region has 13 residues. This CDR3 reads CASSPWTDFEAFF. DNA of the CDR3: TGTGCCAGCTCGCCCTGGACAGATTTTGAAGCTTTCTTT.

This chain connects TRBV20-1 to TRBJ1-6; D perhaps matches TRBD1 (6 bases). There are 16 residues in the CDR3. V was trimmed by 2 bases and J by 0 bases, leaving 11 bases between them. The germline V gene has CDR1 DFQATT and CDR2 SNEGSKA (reference sequence). This CDR3 is CSARKTDSSYNSPLHF. The DNA for the CDR3 is TGCAGTGCTAGAAAGACGGACAGCTCCTATAATTCACCCCTCCACTTT.

The V call is TRBV10-3, the J call TRBJ2-3, with TRBD1 matching over 10 bases. CDR1 ENHRY and CDR2 SYGVKD come from the germline V gene. The length of the CDR3 is 13 residues. Trimming took 10 bases from V and 5 from J; bases not matched to a gene: 6. The CDR3 loop is CATKGQGIDTQYF. CDR3 DNA: TGTGCCACCAAGGGACAGGGGATAGATACGCAGTATTTT.

CDR3 sequence (DNA): TGCAGTGCTGTAGCGGGGGGTTTAAAGCAGTACGTC. Its protein product is CSAVAGGLKQYV. The chain joins TRBV20-1 to TRBJ2-7; 10 nucleotides agree with TRBD2. The CDR3 spans 12 residues. The trim removed 5 bases at V and 8 bases at J, leaving 6 bases unmatched. CDR1 and CDR2 (germline): DFQATT, SNEGSKA (reference sequence).

This clonotype was counted only a few times. The J gene is TRBJ2-7, the V gene TRBV6-2 or TRBV6-3; a weak D match, TRBD1 (6 bases). V shed 5 bases and J shed 1 base, with 12 bases lying between them. The germline V gene encodes CDR1 MNHEY and CDR2 SVGEGT. The length of the CDR3 is 14 residues. The CDR3 DNA sequence: TGTGCCAGCAGTCCCCTCGGACAGTCCTACGAGCAGTACTTC. Encoded protein: CASSPLGQSYEQYF.

CDR3 sequence reads: CASSQGEGWETQYF. Here the CDR3 DNA reads TGTGCCAGCAGCCAAGGGGAGGGTTGGGAGACCCAGTACTTC. The chain is built from TRBV3-1 and TRBJ2-5, with 7 bases lining up with TRBD2. The CDR3 is made up of 14 amino acids. V was pared by 1 base and J by 5 bases, with 4 bases of the junction left unmatched. Germline V gene data show CDR1 as LGHDT and CDR2 as YNNKEL (reference sequence).

This chain connects TRBV11-2 to TRBJ2-7; 8 bases fit TRBD2. The CDR3 sequence is 16 residues long. The junction had 9 bases not matched to a gene; V was cut back by 2 bases and J by 3 bases. Germline CDR1 is SGHAT and CDR2 is FQNNGV. In DNA, the CDR3 is TGTGCCAGCAGCTTAAACCGCGCGGGGGGAGGCTACGAGCAGTACTTC. Protein sequence: CASSLNRAGGGYEQYF.

The gene calls are TRBV7-3 and TRBJ1-1, with 12 positions matching TRBD1. Trimming removed 5 bases from V and 0 bases from J; junction bases left unmatched: 19. The CDR3 totals 21 residues. The germline gives CDR1 SGHTA, CDR2 FQGTGA. The CDR3 here is CASSPFPSLRDRGPLNTEAFF. CDR3 nucleotide sequence: TGTGCCAGCAGCCCATTCCCCTCCCTCCGGGACAGGGGGCCTCTGAACACTGAAGCTTTCTTT.

Many counts were recorded for this clonotype. The gene calls are TRBV6-4 and TRBJ2-2; 8 positions agree with TRBD1. The germline V gene encodes CDR1 MRHNA and CDR2 SNTAGT. This CDR3 comprises 16 residues. V shed 5 bases, J shed 0 bases, and the junction held 5 bases outside the gene matches. The CDR3 DNA follows: TGTGCCAGCAGTCGACAGGGGCCCTCGAACACCGGGGAGCTGTTTTTT. It specifies CASSRQGPSNTGELFF.

This clonotype has at least ten counts. The chain has TRBV4-2 and TRBJ2-5, with 11 bases that match TRBD2. V lost 0 bases, J lost 5 bases, and 2 bases stayed unmatched. The germline gives CDR1 LGHNA, CDR2 YNFKEQ. The CDR3 has 15 residues. The CDR3 sequence is CASSQEASGGETQYF. CDR3 sequence (DNA): TGTGCCAGCAGCCAAGAGGCTAGCGGGGGGGAGACCCAGTACTTC.

In DNA, the CDR3 is TGTGCCATCAGTGAGCTACAGTACGCTAACTATGGCTACACCTTC. Its protein is CAISELQYANYGYTF. The genes are TRBV10-3 and TRBJ1-2; D ambiguous. Trimming took off 2 bases at V and 0 bases at J, with 10 bases between the two ends. The germline gives CDR1 ENHRY, CDR2 SYGVKD. The CDR3 is 15 amino acids.

This clonotype was observed a handful of times. This chain uses TRBV24-1 with TRBJ2-2; D tentatively fits TRBD1 or TRBD2 (5 bases each). This CDR3 is 15 amino acids long. Germline-derived CDR1 and CDR2 are KGHDR and SFDVKD. The V end was cut by 4 bases, the J end by 1 base, with 9 bases between. In DNA form, the CDR3 reads TGTGCCACCAGTGACGGGACGGAGAACACCGGGGAGCTGTTTTTT. This translates into CATSDGTENTGELFF.

This clonotype was counted many times. The V call is TRBV4-3, the J call TRBJ2-2; no firm D call. With 0 bases removed from V and 3 bases from J, the gap between germline ends came to 5 bases. Germline V CDR1 and CDR2: LGHNA, YSLEER. The CDR3 length is 14 residues. The CDR3 is CASSQDRYTGELFF. In nucleotides, the CDR3 is TGCGCCAGCAGCCAAGACCGGTACACCGGGGAGCTGTTTTTT.

The rearrangement joins TRBV6-6 to TRBJ1-1; no firm D call. The V gene lost 7 bases and the J gene lost 5 bases, with 17 bases spanning the gap. Germline values: CDR1 MNHNY, CDR2 SVGAGI (reference sequence). The CDR3 has 14 amino acids. In DNA form, the CDR3 reads TGTGCCAGCATGCCTCACCAGGCTGAAACTGAAGCTTTCTTT. It codes for CASMPHQAETEAFF.